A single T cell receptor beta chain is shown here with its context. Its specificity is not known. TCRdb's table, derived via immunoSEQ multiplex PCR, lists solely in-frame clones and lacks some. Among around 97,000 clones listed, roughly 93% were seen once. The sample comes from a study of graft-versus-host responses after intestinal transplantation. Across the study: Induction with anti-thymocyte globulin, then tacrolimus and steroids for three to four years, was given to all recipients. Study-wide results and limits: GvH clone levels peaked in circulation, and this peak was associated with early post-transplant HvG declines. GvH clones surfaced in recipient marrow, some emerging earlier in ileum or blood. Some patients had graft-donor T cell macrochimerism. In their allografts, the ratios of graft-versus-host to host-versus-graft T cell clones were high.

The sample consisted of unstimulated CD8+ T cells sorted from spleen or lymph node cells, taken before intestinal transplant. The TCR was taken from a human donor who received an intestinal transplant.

The DNA of the CDR3 is TGTGCCTGGGGCGGGAGTACCGGGGAGACCCAGTACTTC. Translation gives CAWGGSTGETQYF. The chain links TRBV30 to TRBJ2-5, with 7 bases identical to TRBD2. J gave up 5 bases and V 5 bases, and 8 bases lay outside the gene matches. The CDR3 is 13 residues long. The germline V gene encodes CDR1 GTSNPN and CDR2 SVGIG (reference sequence).